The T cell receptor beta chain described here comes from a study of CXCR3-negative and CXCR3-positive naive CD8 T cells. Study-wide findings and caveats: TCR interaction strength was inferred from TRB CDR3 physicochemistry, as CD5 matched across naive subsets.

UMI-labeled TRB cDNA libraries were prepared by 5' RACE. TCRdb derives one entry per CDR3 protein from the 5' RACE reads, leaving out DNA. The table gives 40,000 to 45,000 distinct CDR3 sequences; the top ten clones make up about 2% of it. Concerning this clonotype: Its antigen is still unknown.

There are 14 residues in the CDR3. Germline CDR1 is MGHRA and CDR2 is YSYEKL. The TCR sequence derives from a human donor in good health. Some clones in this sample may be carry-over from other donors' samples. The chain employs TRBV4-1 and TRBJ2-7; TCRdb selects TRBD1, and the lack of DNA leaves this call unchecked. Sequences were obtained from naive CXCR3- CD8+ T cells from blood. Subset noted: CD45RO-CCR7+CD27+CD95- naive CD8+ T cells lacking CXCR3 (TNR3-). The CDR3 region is CASSQEPWGLEQYF.